The sample holds one count of the clone carrying this TCR beta chain. Each sample had about 100,000 TCR templates assayed. The assay was immunoSEQ multiplex PCR, and TCRdb's table has in-frame clones only and misses some. Of 50,000 to 60,000 clones listed, roughly 87% are singletons. CDR1 is SQVTM and CDR2 is ANQGSEA in the germline V gene. Trimming stripped 5 bases from V and 2 bases from J, with 13 bases between. CDR3 length: 13 amino acids. The sample comes from a study of siplizumab effects on memory and regulatory T cells. Sample: naive CD8+ T cells sorted from blood. The chain recombines TRBV29-1 with TRBJ2-7, with D perhaps TRBD1 (5 bases). The sequence derives from a human donor in good health. The CDR3 reads CSVPGADPYEQYF. CDR3 coding DNA: TGCAGCGTTCCTGGGGCTGACCCCTACGAGCAGTACTTC.